This T cell receptor beta chain was retrieved from a study of control samples from healthy donors and cancer patients. The germline CDR1 and CDR2 sequences are SGHTA and FQGTGA. This CDR3 comprises 16 residues. Trimming left V 1 base short and J 2 bases short, with 13 bases between. Using immunoSEQ multiplex PCR, the repertoire was profiled, and TCRdb retains in-frame clones only, with some absent. The table lists approximately 69,000 clones, roughly 90% of them singletons, with around 5.5% in the top ten. This receptor was obtained from a man in his fifties or sixties with colorectal cancer. Source material: PBMCs. The V and J genes are TRBV7-3 and TRBJ2-3; TRBD2 is a possible D gene (7 bases). CDR3 loop: CASSLRGGAPTDTQYF. CDR3 DNA sequence: TGTGCCAGCAGCTTAAGAGGGGGGGCCCCCACAGATACGCAGTATTTT.